This T cell receptor (beta chain) was profiled in a study of blood T cell repertoires in COVID-19 (TCRdb year 2020). Context from the whole study: Samples from collaborators originated in the United States, Italy and Spain and spanned both the acute and convalescent phases of COVID-19. The material from the prospective study consisted of cDNA or gDNA derived from T cells, B-cell-depleted T cells, or PBMCs. Subjects who had been exposed to COVID-19, were actively infected with it, or had recovered from it provided the deeply sampled blood TCRbeta repertoires that made up the dataset. A freely available public database, intended as a resource for researchers studying the immune response to SARS-CoV-2, is where the repertoires were released. Samples were obtained from the ongoing ImmuneRACE study (first 160 participants) and from some 1,200 subjects provided by 6 global collaborators. Nearly every sample came with metadata listing a de-identified subject ID, COVID-19 status, age in years and sex. HLA class I and class II types, where available, came from metadata supplied by the sample provider rather than from assay-based typing.

In this sample, this clone turned up once. Its recognized antigen is unknown. Base quality data are lacking; no much larger clone is found one base away. TCRbeta CDR3 regions were amplified from genomic DNA using the immunoSEQ Assay, a bias-controlled multiplex PCR. The authors' analysis ran thus. Nucleated cell counts per sample were estimated from amplification of reference gene primers within the assay. Sequence reads were collapsed and filtered to measure the absolute abundance of every unique TCRbeta CDR3 rearrangement. For each sample, productive Simpson clonality was calculated by taking the square root of Simpson's diversity index across productive rearrangements. Here the immuneACCESS table is served through TCRdb, limited to in-frame sequences with V and J called. Missing clones are a known gap in these copies; in checked studies unresolved V genes cover under half, and the rest lacks a known reason. Clonal size and the V and J genes are those of that table, whereas D and trimming came from the DNA. The sample data list over 10,000 clones, and 88% of these were observed just once. The ten largest clones add up to 29% of the sample.

The collaborating institutions used their own protocols to collect whole blood in K2EDTA tubes. For TCRbeta analysis, collaborators shipped samples in one of three forms: frozen whole blood, isolated PBMCs, or DNA extracted from either of those sample types. What the research found in general, with its limitations: How much clinical and demographic metadata was included differed by source and by participant, and the metadata was provided uncurated.

This clonotype was sampled from a human donor in a cohort sampled during active COVID-19. Specimen: peripheral blood.

The CDR3: CASSLTGTAGGNAEAFF. The nucleotide sequence is TGTGCCAGCAGCTTAACGGGGACAGCCGGGGGTAACGCTGAAGCTTTCTTT. The chain employs TRBV7-3 and TRBJ1-1; a stretch of 7 junction bases matches TRBD1. The cysteine opens and the phenylalanine closes a CDR3 of 17 amino acids. Only CDR3 DNA is held: 51 bases, read in frame from base 1. The junction shows trimming of 0 bases on V and 6 bases on J, and the gene matches do not reach 13 bases of it. Sequences SGHTA (CDR1) and FQGTGA (CDR2) are obtained from the germline V gene.